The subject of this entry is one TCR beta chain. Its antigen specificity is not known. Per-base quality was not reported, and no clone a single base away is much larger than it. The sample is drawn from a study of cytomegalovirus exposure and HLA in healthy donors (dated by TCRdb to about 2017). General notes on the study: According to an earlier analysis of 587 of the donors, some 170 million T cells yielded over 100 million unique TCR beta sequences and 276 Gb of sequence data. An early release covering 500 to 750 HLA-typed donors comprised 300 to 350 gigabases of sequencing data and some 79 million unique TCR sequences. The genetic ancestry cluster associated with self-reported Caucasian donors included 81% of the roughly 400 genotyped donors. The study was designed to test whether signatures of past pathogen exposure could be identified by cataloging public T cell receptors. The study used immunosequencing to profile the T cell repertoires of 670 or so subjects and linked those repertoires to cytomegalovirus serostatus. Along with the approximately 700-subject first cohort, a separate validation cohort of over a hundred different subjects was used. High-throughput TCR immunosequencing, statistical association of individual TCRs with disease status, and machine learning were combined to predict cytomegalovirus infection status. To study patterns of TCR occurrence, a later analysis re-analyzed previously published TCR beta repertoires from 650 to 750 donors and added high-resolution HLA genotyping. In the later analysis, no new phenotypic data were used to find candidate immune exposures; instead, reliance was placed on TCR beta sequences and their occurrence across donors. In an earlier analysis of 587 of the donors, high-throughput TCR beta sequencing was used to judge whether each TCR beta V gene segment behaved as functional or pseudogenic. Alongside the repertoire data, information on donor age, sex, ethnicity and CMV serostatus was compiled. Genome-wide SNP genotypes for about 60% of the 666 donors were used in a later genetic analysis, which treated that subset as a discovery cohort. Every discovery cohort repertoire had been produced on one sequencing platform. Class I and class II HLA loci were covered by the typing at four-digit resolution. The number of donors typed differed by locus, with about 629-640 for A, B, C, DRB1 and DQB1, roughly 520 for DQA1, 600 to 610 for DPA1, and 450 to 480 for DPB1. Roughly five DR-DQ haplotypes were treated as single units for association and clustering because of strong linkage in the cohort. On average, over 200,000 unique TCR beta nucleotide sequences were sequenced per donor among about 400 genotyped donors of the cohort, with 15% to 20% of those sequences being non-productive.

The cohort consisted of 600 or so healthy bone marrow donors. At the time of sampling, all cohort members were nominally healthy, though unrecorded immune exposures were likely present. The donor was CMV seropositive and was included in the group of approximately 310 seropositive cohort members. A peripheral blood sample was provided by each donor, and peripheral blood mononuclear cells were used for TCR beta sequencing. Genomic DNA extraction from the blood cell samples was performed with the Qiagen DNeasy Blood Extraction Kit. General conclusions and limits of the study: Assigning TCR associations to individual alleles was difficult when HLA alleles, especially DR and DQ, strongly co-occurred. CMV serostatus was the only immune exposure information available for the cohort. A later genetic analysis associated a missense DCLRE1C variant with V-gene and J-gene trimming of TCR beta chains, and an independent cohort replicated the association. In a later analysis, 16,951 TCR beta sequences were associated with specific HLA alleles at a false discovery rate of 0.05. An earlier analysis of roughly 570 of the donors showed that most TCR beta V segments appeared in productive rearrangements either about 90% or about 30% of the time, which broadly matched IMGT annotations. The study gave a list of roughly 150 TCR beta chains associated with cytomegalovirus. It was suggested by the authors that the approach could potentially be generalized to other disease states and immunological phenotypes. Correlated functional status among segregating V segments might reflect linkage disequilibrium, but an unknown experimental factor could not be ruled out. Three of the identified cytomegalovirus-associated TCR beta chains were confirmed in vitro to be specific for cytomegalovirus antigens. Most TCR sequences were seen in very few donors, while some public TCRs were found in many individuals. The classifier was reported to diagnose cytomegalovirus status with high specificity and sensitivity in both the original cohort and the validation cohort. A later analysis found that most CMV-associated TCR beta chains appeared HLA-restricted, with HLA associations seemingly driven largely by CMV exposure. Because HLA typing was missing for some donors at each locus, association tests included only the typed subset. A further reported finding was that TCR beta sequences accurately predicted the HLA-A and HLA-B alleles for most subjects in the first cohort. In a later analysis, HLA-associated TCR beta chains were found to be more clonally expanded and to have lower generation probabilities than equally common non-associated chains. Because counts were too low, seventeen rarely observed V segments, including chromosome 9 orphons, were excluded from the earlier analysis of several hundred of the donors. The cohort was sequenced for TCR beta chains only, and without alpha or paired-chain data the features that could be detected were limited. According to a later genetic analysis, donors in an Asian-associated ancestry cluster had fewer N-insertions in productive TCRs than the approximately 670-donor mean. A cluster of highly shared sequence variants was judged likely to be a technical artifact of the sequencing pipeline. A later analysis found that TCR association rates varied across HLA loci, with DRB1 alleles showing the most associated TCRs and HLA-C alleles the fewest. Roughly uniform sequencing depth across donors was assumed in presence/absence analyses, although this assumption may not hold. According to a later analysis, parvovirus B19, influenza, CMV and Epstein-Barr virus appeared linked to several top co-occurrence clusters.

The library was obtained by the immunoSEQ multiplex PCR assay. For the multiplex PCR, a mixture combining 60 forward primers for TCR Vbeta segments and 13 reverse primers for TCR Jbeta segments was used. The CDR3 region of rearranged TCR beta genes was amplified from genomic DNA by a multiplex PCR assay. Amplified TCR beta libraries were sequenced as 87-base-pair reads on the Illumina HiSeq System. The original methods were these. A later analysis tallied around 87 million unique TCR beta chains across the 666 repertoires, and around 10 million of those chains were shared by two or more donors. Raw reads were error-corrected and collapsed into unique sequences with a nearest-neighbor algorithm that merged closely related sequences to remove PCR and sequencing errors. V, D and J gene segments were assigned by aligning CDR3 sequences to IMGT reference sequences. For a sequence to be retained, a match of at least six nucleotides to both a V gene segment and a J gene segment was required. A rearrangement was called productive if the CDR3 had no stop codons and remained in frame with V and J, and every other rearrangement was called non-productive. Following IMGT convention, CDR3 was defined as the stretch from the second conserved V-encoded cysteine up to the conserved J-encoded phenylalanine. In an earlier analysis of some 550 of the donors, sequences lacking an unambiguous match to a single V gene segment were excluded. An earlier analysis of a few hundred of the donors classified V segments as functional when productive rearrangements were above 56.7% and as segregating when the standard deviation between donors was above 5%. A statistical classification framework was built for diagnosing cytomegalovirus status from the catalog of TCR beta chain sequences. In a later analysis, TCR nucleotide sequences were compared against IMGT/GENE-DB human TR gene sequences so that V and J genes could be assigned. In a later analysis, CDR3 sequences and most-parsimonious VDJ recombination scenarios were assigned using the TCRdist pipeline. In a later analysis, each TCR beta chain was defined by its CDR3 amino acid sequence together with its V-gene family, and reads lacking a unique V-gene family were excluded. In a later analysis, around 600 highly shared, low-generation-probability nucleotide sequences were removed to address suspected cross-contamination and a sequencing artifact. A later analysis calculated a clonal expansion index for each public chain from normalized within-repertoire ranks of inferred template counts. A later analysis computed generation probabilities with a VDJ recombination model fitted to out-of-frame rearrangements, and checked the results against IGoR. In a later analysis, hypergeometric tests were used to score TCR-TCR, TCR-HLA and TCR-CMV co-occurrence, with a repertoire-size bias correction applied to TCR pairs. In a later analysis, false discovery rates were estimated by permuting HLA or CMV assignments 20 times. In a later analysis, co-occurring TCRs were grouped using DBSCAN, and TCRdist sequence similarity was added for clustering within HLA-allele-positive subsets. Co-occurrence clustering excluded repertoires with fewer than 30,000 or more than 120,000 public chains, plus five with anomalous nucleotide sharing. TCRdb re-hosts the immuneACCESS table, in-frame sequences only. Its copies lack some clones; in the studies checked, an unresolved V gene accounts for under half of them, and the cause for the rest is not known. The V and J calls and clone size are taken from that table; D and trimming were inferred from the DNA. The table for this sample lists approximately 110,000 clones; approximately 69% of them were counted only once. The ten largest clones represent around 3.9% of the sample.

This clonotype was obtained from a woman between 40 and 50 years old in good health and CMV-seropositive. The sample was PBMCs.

DNA sequence: TGTGCCAGCAGCTTCCCAAGGATAACACTAGCGACTTACACAGATACGCAGTATTTT. Translated, it reads CASSFPRITLATYTDTQYF. This sequence uses TRBV7-2 and TRBJ2-3, with 7 bases in between that match TRBD2. There are 19 amino acids in the CDR3, from cysteine to phenylalanine inclusive. Just the 57-base CDR3 DNA is kept, in frame starting at base 1. Per the germline V gene, SGHTA is the CDR1 and FQGNSA is the CDR2. The germline V and J ends show losses of 3 bases and 2 bases respectively, and no gene match explains 17 bases of the junction.